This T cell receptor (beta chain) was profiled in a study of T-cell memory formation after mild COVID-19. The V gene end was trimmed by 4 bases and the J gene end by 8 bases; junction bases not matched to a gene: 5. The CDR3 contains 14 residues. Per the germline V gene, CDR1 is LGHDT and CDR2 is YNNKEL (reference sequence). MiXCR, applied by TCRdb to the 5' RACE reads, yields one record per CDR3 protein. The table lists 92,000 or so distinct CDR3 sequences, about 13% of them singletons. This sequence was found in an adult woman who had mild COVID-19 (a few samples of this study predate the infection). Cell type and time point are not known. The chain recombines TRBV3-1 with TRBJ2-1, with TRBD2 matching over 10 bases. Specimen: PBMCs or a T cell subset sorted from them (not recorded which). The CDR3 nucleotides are TGTGCCAGCAGCCGACTAGCGGGTGTCGATGAGCAGTTCTTC. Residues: CASSRLAGVDEQFF.